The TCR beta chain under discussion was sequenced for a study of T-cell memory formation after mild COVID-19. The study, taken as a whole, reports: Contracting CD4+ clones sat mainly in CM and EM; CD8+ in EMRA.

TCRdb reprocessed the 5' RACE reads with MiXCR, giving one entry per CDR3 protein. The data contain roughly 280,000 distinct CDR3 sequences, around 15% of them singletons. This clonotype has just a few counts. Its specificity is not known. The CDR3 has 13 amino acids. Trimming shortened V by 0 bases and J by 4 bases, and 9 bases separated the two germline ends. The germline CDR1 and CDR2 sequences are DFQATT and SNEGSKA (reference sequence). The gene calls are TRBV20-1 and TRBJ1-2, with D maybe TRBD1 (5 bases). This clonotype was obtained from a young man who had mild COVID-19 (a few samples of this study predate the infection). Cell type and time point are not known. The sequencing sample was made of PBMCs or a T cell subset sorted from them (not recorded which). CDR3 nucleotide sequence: TGCAGTGCTAGAGACAGGGAACCCTATGGCTACACCTTC. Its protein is CSARDREPYGYTF.